These T cell receptor beta chains were read from a single sample in a study of T cells in localized non-small cell lung cancer. The repertoire was sequenced with immunoSEQ multiplex PCR; TCRdb's copy has only in-frame clones and lacks some. The sample includes roughly 38,000 clones, 86% of them seen just once. Sequencing was performed on peripheral blood mononuclear cells, taken before any cancer treatment. The source is a male donor older than 55 with stage II lung adenocarcinoma. CDR3s leave out the opening cysteine and the closing phenylalanine or tryptophan. The D gene is left open where the match is weak.

TRBD1	TRBV28	ATHIGTGLIFHGYT
.	TRBV5-6	ASRDRSGYT
.	TRBV5-1	ASKVVGGTYNEQF
.	TRBV28	ASSTTRQAF
.	TRBV10-3	AISEVYTPQH
.	TRBV30	AWTVQETQY
.	TRBV14	ASSQVGLGSKQY
.	TRBV30	AWSERDIRNQPQH
.	TRBV27	ASSPVRNTEAF
.	TRBV28	ASRLGPVETQY
.	TRBV18	ASSPPSQGGETQY
TRBD1	TRBV5-4	ASNRDRGTSNTGELF
.	TRBV9	ASRGHNEQF
TRBD1	TRBV6-6	ASSTNRGRAEAF
.	TRBV19	ASSPGLIGYT
.	TRBV11-2	ASSTGQQPSEKLF
.	TRBV2	ASSEEGRVY
.	TRBV9	ASSEGLRGETQY
.	TRBV10-3	AITSQNTRGKGEQF
TRBD2	TRBV5-1	ASSSPGLGQDTQY
.	TRBV4-3	ASSQDRTYQPQH
.	TRBV11-1	ASSLTYQETQY
TRBD1	TRBV29-1	AIHPGGTEAF
.	TRBV11-3	ASSLDPYNEQF
TRBD1	TRBV5-1	ASSPEQRTGGETQY
TRBD1	TRBV9	ASSAGTGVFNTEAF
.	TRBV9	ASSQWRASSTDTQY
.	TRBV7-6	ASSLGTGELF
TRBD1	TRBV7-2	ASSTWTGDNEQF
.	TRBV30	AWSVGGGNEQF
TRBD2	TRBV4-2	ASSLQREGYNEQF
TRBD2	TRBV5-1	ASREGLAAYYEQY
.	TRBV19	ASMVVGATEAF
TRBD1	TRBV5-1	ASSLADREAGELF
.	TRBV18	ASSRDTYEQY
TRBD2	TRBV30	AWSKGLAGVNEQF
TRBD2	TRBV5-4	ATGLAGAGIGELF
TRBD1	TRBV29-1	SVDIRGNYGYT
.	TRBV6-1	ASSGTRSGNTIY
.	TRBV19	ATRGDPRGNQPQH
.	TRBV2	ASTRGREKLF
.	TRBV5-1	ASSLQGSGEQY
.	TRBV6-1	ASSVEGPNTGELF
.	TRBV30	AWSPMGGAFSTDTQY
.	TRBV6-5	ASSYHRDSPREQF
.	TRBV6-5	ASRGADRNEQY
.	TRBV19	ASSSYPLRDLYSNQPQH
.	TRBV7-2	ASSPLGIKGQTQY
.	TRBV28	ASSLLGGRATNEKLF
.	TRBV2	ASSEARSEF
TRBD1	TRBV6-5	ASGDREDTEAF
TRBD1	TRBV6-1	ASSPDRAETQY
TRBD1	TRBV5-4	ASSILGTGDYGYT